One and the same sample provided the 14 T cell receptor beta chains below, sequenced in a study of T cell responses to AZD1222 COVID-19 vaccine. The table came from immunoSEQ multiplex PCR; TCRdb's copy has only in-frame clones and leaves some out. The table includes approximately 70,000 clones, around 80% detected once. The sample here was peripheral blood, taken 28 days after the second AZD1222 dose. Source of these receptors: an adult who received the AZD1222 COVID-19 vaccine.

CDR3 nucleotide sequence: TGTGCCAGCAGCTTAGGACAGAGCGCGTCTGGAAACACCATATATTTT. Encoded protein: CASSLGQSASGNTIYF. V usage is TRBV7-2 and J usage is TRBJ1-3, with D possibly matching TRBD1 (5 bases). The germline V gene has CDR1 SGHTA and CDR2 FQGNSA. Trimming removed 1 base from V and 1 base from J, with 11 bases in between. This CDR3 has 16 amino acids. Full variable domain (missing parts from reference TRBV7-2 and TRBJ1-3): GAGVSQSPSNKVTEKGKDVELRCDPISGHTALYWYRQSLGQGLEFLIYFQGNSAPDKSGLPSDRFSAERTGGSVSTLTIQRTQQEDSAVYLCASSLGQSASGNTIYFGEGSWLTVV.

The rearrangement links TRBV4-3 to TRBJ1-1; 9 nucleotides align to TRBD1. Germline-derived CDR1 and CDR2 are LGHNA and YSLEER. CDR3 length: 15 residues. V dropped 3 bases and J dropped 4; count of bases not matched to a gene: 6. The CDR3 here is CASSQDTGGRTEAFF. In DNA form, the CDR3 reads TGCGCCAGCAGCCAGGATACAGGGGGCCGCACTGAAGCTTTCTTT.

The J gene is TRBJ2-1, the V gene TRBV9; a possible D gene is TRBD2 (6 bases). The CDR3 is 15 residues long. Germline V lookup: CDR1 SGDLS, CDR2 YYNGEE. V lost 4 bases to trimming and J lost 7 bases, with 18 bases between them. The chain's CDR3 is CASSPPGVGRNEQFF. The CDR3 DNA reads as TGTGCCAGCAGCCCACCGGGGGTCGGAAGGAATGAGCAGTTCTTC.

The chain couples TRBV28 to TRBJ2-7; TRBD1 might be the D (5 bases). The CDR3 runs to 14 residues. From germline, CDR1 is MDHEN and CDR2 SYDVKM. Between the trimmed V and J ends, which lost 5 bases and 0 bases, there was a span of 11 bases. CDR3 residues: CASSPSGASYEQYF. In DNA, the CDR3 is TGTGCCAGCAGTCCGAGTGGGGCCTCCTACGAGCAGTACTTC.

The chain employs TRBV28 and TRBJ1-1; D possibly corresponds to TRBD1 (6 bases). The CDR3 runs 13 residues. With 6 bases removed from V and 11 bases from J, the gap between germline ends came to 19 bases. CDR1 and CDR2 from the germline V gene are MDHEN and SYDVKM. CDR3 bases: TGTGCCAGCAGCCCCAATCAAAAGGACAGCGCTTTCTTT. Protein sequence: CASSPNQKDSAFF.

The CDR3 loop reads CASSSRDINTEAFF. The CDR3 DNA is TGTGCCAGCAGTTCCAGGGATATCAACACTGAAGCTTTCTTT. V and J are TRBV7-3 and TRBJ1-1; the D gene is possibly TRBD1 (5 bases). This CDR3 comprises 14 residues. From germline, CDR1 is SGHTA and CDR2 FQGTGA. V lost 6 bases to trimming and J lost 2 bases, with 13 bases between them.

This chain links TRBV20-1 with TRBJ2-3; unclear D gene. The CDR3 loop spans 13 amino acids. Germline V CDR1 and CDR2: DFQATT, SNEGSKA (reference sequence). V lost 3 bases to trimming and J lost 0 bases, with 7 bases between them. This chain's CDR3 is CSASRVSTDTQYF. CDR3 coding DNA: TGCAGTGCTAGTCGGGTTAGCACAGATACGCAGTATTTT.

V is TRBV19 and J is TRBJ2-7; D may be TRBD1 or TRBD2 (5 bases each). The CDR3 runs 15 residues. V lost 4 bases and J 2 bases, leaving 15 bases between the germline ends. CDR1 LNHDA and CDR2 SQIVND come from the germline V gene (reference sequence). CDR3 sequence: CASSSSRDGAYEQYF. DNA of the CDR3: TGTGCCAGTAGTAGCTCCCGGGACGGAGCCTACGAGCAGTACTTC.

The chain combines TRBV19 with TRBJ1-1, with 10 bases identical to TRBD1. Unmatched junction bases numbered 6, after V lost 5 bases and J lost 6 bases. CDR3 length equals 14 residues. Germline loops: CDR1 LNHDA, CDR2 SQIVND (reference sequence). CDR3 sequence reads: CASSEDRGLSEAFF. The CDR3 DNA reads as TGTGCCAGTAGTGAAGACAGGGGGCTGTCTGAAGCTTTCTTT.

This clone has ten or more counts. This chain connects TRBV7-9 to TRBJ2-1; 10 bases match TRBD1. The CDR3 totals 17 residues. The V gene end was trimmed by 4 bases and the J gene end by 8 bases; junction bases not matched to a gene: 14. Germline V gene sequence: CDR1 SEHNR, CDR2 FQNEAQ (reference sequence). CDR3: CASSWNPGTGAGDEQFF. CDR3 DNA sequence: TGTGCCAGCAGCTGGAACCCCGGGACAGGGGCAGGGGATGAGCAGTTCTTC.

This chain links TRBV18 with TRBJ1-6; TRBD1 is a possible D gene (5 bases). This CDR3 is 14 amino acids long. Germline loops: CDR1 KGHSH, CDR2 LQKENI. Trimming took off 5 bases at V and 5 bases at J, with 10 bases between the two ends. CDR3 loop: CASSVQGNNSPLHF. As DNA, the CDR3 is TGTGCCAGCTCAGTCCAGGGTAATAATTCACCCCTCCACTTT.

This chain connects TRBV29-1 to TRBJ1-3; 8 bases line up with TRBD1. Germline CDR1 SQVTM, CDR2 ANQGSEA. The CDR3 is 17 amino acids. Trimming at V came to 0 bases and at J to 1 base, leaving 8 bases not matched to a gene. The CDR3 is CSVEEMTGEGSGNTIYF. The DNA of the CDR3 is TGCAGCGTTGAAGAAATGACAGGGGAAGGGTCTGGAAACACCATATATTTT. The full variable domain, completed using reference TRBV29-1 and TRBJ1-3, is SAVISQKPSRDICQRGTSLTIQCQVDSQVTMMFWYRQQPGQSLTLIATANQGSEATYESGFVIDKFPISRPNLTFSTLTVSNMSPEDSSIYLCSVEEMTGEGSGNTIYFGEGSWLTVV.

V usage is TRBV19 and J usage is TRBJ2-5, with 7 nucleotides matching TRBD1. The CDR3 has 14 residues. From germline, CDR1 is LNHDA and CDR2 SQIVND (reference sequence). The trim removed 5 bases at V and 4 bases at J, leaving 7 bases unmatched. CDR3 sequence (DNA): TGTGCCAGTAGTCTGACAGGGTTTGGAGAGACCCAGTACTTC. Its protein is CASSLTGFGETQYF.

This clone was seen just once. V usage is TRBV28 and J usage is TRBJ2-2, with unresolved D. The ends were cut back, 6 bases at V and 7 bases at J, with 6 bases in the middle. This CDR3 contains 11 residues. Per germline, CDR1 MDHEN and CDR2 SYDVKM. CDR3 in DNA: TGTGCCAGCAGAAAATTCGGGGAGCTGTTTTTT. Translation: CASRKFGELFF.